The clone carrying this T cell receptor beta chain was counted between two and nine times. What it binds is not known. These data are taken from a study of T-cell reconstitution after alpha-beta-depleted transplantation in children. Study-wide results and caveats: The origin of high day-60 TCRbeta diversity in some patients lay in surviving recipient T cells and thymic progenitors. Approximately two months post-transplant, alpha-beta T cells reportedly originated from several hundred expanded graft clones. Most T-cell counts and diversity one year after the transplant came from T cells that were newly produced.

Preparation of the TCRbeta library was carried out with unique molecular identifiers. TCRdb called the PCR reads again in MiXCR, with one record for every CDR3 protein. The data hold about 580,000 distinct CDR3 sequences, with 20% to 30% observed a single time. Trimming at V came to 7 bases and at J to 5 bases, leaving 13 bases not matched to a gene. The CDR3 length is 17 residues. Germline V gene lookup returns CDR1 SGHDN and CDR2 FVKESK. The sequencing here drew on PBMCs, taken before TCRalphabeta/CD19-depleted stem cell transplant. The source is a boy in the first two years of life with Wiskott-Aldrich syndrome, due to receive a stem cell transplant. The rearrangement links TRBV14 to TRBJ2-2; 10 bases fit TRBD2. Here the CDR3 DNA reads TGTGCCAGCACGAGGACTAGCGGAACCCCCGCTACCGGGGAGCTGTTTTTT. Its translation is CASTRTSGTPATGELFF.